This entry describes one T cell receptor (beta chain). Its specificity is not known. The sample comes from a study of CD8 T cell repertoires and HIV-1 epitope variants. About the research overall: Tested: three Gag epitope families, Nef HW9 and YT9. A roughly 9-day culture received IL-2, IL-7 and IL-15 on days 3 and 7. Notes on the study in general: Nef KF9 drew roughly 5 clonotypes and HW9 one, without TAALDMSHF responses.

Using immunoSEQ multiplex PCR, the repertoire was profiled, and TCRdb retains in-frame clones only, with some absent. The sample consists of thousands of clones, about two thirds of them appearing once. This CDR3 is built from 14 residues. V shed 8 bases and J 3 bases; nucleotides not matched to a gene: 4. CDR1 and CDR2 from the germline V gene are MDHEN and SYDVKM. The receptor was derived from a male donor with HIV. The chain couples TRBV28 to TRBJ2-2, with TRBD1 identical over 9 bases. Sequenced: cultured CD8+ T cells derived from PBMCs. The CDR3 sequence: CASRRQGDTGELFF. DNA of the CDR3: TGTGCCAGCCGTCGACAGGGGGACACCGGGGAGCTGTTTTTT. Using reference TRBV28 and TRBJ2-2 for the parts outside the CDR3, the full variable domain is DVKVTQSSRYLVKRTGEKVFLECVQDMDHENMFWYRQDPGLGLRLIYFSYDVKMKEKGDIPEGYSVSREKKERFSLILESASTNQTSMYLCASRRQGDTGELFFGEGSRLTVL.